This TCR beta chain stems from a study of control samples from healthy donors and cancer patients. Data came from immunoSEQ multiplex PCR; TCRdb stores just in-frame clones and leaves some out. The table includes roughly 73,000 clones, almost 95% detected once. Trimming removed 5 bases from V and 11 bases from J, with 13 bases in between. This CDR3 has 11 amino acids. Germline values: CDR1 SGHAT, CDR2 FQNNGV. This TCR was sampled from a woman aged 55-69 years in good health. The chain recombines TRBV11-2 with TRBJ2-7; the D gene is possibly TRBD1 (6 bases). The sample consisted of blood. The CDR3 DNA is TGTGCCAGCAGCGTTGGTCAGGGGAAGTACTTC. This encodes CASSVGQGKYF.